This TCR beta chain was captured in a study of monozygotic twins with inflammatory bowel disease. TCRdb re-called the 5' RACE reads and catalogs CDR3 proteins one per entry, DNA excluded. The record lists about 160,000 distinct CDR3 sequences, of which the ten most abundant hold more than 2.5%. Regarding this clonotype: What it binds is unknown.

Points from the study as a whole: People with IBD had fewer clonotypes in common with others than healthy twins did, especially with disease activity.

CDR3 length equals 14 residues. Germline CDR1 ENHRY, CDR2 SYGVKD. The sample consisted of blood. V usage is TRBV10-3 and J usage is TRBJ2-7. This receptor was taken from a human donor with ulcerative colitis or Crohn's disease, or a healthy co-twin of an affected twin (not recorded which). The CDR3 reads CAISGLTRSNEQYF.